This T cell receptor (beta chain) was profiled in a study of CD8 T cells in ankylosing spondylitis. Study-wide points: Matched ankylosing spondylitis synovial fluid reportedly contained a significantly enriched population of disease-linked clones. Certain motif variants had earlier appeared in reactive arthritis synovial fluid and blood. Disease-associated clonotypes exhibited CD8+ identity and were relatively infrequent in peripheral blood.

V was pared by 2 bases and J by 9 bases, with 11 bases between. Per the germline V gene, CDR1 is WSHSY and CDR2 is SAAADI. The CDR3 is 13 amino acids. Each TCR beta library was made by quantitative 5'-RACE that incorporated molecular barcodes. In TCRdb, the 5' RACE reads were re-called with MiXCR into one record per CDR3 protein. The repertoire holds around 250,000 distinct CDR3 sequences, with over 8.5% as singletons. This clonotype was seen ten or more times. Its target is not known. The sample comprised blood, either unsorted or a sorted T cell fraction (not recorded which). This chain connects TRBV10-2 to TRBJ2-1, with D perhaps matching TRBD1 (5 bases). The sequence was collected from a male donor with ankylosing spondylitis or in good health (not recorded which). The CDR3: CASSEQGPIEQFF. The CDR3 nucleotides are TGCGCCAGCAGTGAGCAGGGTCCTATTGAGCAGTTCTTC.